A selection of T cell receptor beta chains follows, all from one sample in a study of neurological immune-mediated disorders. TCRdb reanalysed the 5' RACE reads using MiXCR and keeps one entry per CDR3 protein. The sample records roughly 28,000 distinct CDR3 sequences, about 3% being singletons. Sequencing was done on a sample of PBMCs. The origin of the receptors is a woman aged 25 to 39 with multiple sclerosis. Each CDR3 is given with its conserved first and last residue. Fields, in order: J gene, CDR3 length, clone size, D gene, V gene, CDR3 protein. D genes are given only for firm matches. The size field is filled for only some rows; it gives once, few, many or a size class.

>TRBJ1-6|15|many|.|TRBV7-8
CASSLVEESGSPLHF
>TRBJ2-7|14|many|.|TRBV5-1
CASSPTGLGYEQYF
>TRBJ2-3|12|medium-sized|.|TRBV20-1
CSARRQVDTQYF
>TRBJ2-2|14|many|.|TRBV7-2
CASSKSVGTGELFF
>TRBJ1-4|15|many|TRBD1|TRBV28
CASSPQGQGIEKLFF
>TRBJ1-1|15|many|.|TRBV18
CASSREFGINTEAFF
>TRBJ1-1|17|many|.|TRBV21-1
CASSKVVHRDRPEGAFF
>TRBJ1-5|15|many|TRBD1|TRBV6-2/TRBV6-3
CASSPGGGRNQPQNF
>TRBJ2-1|13|few|.|TRBV18
CASSPTESYEQFF
>TRBJ2-4|17|many|.|TRBV21-1
CASRLSGRGGAKNIQYF
>TRBJ2-7|12|many|.|TRBV7-2
CASGQGYYEQYF
>TRBJ1-2|13|medium-sized|.|TRBV3-1
CASSLDRNYGYTF
>TRBJ2-3|12|many|.|TRBV18
CASSASADTQYF
>TRBJ1-4|14|.|.|TRBV4-3
CASSQQGSGEKLFF
>TRBJ2-5|17|many|.|TRBV7-8
CASSAQRLNRIQETQYF
>TRBJ2-1|17|many|.|TRBV7-8
CASSLFPPTNSYNEQFF
>TRBJ1-5|16|many|.|TRBV7-2
CASSLLVTGYRQPQHF
>TRBJ2-7|13|many|TRBD1|TRBV5-1
CASTRDSLEEQYF
>TRBJ1-2|16|many|TRBD1|TRBV7-2
CASSPIGDRHNYGYTF
>TRBJ2-1|13|many|.|TRBV19
CASSPRVFNEQFF
>TRBJ2-1|15|many|.|TRBV18
CASSPFNPSDNEQFF
>TRBJ1-1|13|many|TRBD1|TRBV27
CASSFFAGGPAFF
>TRBJ2-1|15|many|.|TRBV29-1
CSVDGDRLSYNEQFF
>TRBJ1-6|14|few|.|TRBV20-1
CSARDRALNSPLNF
>TRBJ2-4|14|many|TRBD2|TRBV11-2
CASSSRGGENIQYF
>TRBJ2-7|14|few|.|TRBV3-1
CASSLGVFSYEQYF
>TRBJ2-3|16|few|TRBD2|TRBV18
CASSLNLAGATDTQYF
>TRBJ2-7|13|many|TRBD1|TRBV18
CASSRGTGSEQYF
>TRBJ2-1|16|.|.|TRBV29-1
CSVDFLGRSSYNEQFF
>TRBJ1-3|16|medium-sized|TRBD1|TRBV20-1
CSATSQGAASGNTIYF
>TRBJ2-1|11|many|.|TRBV7-2
CASSLVGEQFF
>TRBJ2-5|13|many|.|TRBV18
CASSPPTEETQYF
>TRBJ2-4|12|many|TRBD2|TRBV29-1
CSVGLAGVIQYF
>TRBJ2-2|16|many|.|TRBV9
CASRLGGTANTGELFF
>TRBJ1-5|15|many|.|TRBV7-2
CASSLGQWPNQPQHF
>TRBJ2-2|16|many|TRBD1|TRBV27
CASSRGTGWGTGELFF
>TRBJ1-2|15|many|.|TRBV5-1
CASSPLFRVDYGYTF
>TRBJ2-5|17|many|TRBD2|TRBV12-3/TRBV12-4
CASSRPGLAGGGGTQYF
>TRBJ2-5|12|many|.|TRBV29-1
CSVDVNQETQYF
>TRBJ2-4|16|many|TRBD2|TRBV11-2
CASSSTSGRAINIQYF
>TRBJ2-5|13|many|TRBD1|TRBV10-3
CAISGTGVETQYF
>TRBJ2-7|12|many|.|TRBV27
CASSSTVYEQYF